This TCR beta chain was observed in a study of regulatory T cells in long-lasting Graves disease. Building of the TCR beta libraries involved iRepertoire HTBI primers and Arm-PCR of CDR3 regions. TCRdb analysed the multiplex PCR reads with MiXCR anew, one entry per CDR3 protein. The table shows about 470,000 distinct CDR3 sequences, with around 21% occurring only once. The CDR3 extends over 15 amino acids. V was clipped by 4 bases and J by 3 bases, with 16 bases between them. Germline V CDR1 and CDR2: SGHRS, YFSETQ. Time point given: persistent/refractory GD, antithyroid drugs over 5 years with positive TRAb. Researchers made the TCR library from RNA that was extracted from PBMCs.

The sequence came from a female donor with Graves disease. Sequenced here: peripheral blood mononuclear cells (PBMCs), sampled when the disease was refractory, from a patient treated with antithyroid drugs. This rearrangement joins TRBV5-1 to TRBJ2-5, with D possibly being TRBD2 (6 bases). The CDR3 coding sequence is TGCGCCAGCAGCCCGAAGGACTATTTCAAAGAGACCCAGTACTTC. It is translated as CASSPKDYFKETQYF.